The rows below give T cell receptor beta chains drawn from one sample of a study of blood T cell repertoires in COVID-19. This table comes from immunoSEQ multiplex PCR, and its TCRdb copy is limited to in-frame clones, with some not included. The sample holds around 200,000 clones, 70% to 90% seen once. Sequenced material: PBMCs or T cells enriched from blood (not recorded which). The receptors come from a woman in her forties with acute COVID-19. Both conserved end residues are part of each CDR3. The D gene is left open where the match is weak. Size tells how often a clone was seen (once, few, many) or the class of an expanded clone, and some rows leave it out.

>TRBD1|NA|TRBJ1-3|TRBV6-5
TGTGCCAGCAGCGGGACAGCTGGAAACACCATATATTTT
CASSGTAGNTIYF
>NA|NA|TRBJ1-6|TRBV7-2
TGTGCCAGCAGCTTAGTCGTCGGGGGGGGTTATAATTCACCCCTCCACTTT
CASSLVVGGGYNSPLHF
>TRBD1|NA|TRBJ1-2|TRBV7-2
TGTGCCAGCAGCGCGGGACAGGGAACATACTATGGCTACACCTTC
CASSAGQGTYYGYTF
>NA|NA|TRBJ2-6|TRBV4-3
TGCGCCAGCAGCCAAGGCCCAGGGGCCGGGGCCAACGTCCTGACTTTC
CASSQGPGAGANVLTF
>NA|NA|TRBJ1-2|TRBV7-8
TGTGCCAGCAGCCGTCTCAGAGGCTACACCTTC
CASSRLRGYTF
>TRBD2|once|TRBJ2-1|TRBV4-1
TGCGCCAGCAGCCAAAGAGCGGGGGGGCAAGGGGCCAGTGAGCAGTTCTTC
CASSQRAGGQGASEQFF
>NA|once|TRBJ2-5|TRBV7-9
TGTGCCAGCAGCCTCGGACTTGCGGAGAACTACTTC
CASSLGLAENYF
>NA|NA|TRBJ1-1|TRBV5-1
TGCGCCAGCAGTGAGGGGGGGACTGAAGCTTTCTTT
CASSEGGTEAFF
>NA|NA|TRBJ1-1|TRBV11-2
TGTGCCAGCAGCCCCCGGCGGGGGGCTCGGGCTTTCTTT
CASSPRRGARAFF
>TRBD1|few|TRBJ1-3|TRBV3-1/TRBV3-2
TGTGCCAGCAGCCGGGACAGGGGGGACACCATATATTTT
CASSRDRGDTIYF
>TRBD2|NA|TRBJ2-5|TRBV24-1
TGTGCCACCAGTCCGGGACTAGCGGGGCAAGAGACCCAGTACTTC
CATSPGLAGQETQYF
>TRBD1|once|TRBJ1-2|TRBV7-2
TGTGCCAGCAGGGCTAGGGGGCTGAAGGACTATGGCTACACCTTC
CASRARGLKDYGYTF
>NA|NA|TRBJ1-2|TRBV9
TGTGCCAGCACAGGGCGAGAAGACTATGGCTACACCTTC
CASTGREDYGYTF
>NA|NA|TRBJ1-3|TRBV29-1
TGCAGCGTTGAAAAAGGGGCTGGAAACACCATATATTTT
CSVEKGAGNTIYF
>NA|NA|TRBJ1-4|TRBV5-8
TGTGCCAGCAGCTTCGGGAGAGTCAATGAAAAACTGTTTTTT
CASSFGRVNEKLFF